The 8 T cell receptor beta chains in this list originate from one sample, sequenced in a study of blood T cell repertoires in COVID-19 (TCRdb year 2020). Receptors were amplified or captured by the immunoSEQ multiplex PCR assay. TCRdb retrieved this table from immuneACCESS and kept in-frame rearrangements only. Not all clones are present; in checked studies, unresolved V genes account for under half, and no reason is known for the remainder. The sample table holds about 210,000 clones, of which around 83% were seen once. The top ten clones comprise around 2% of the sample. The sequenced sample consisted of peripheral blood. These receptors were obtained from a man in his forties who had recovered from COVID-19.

CDR3 region: CSASPRGGLIYNEQFF. CDR3 in DNA: TGCAGTGCTAGTCCCCGTGGAGGGCTAATCTACAATGAGCAGTTCTTC. V and J are TRBV20-1 and TRBJ2-1; perhaps TRBD2 as D (6 bases). In germline, CDR1 is DFQATT, CDR2 SNEGSKA (reference sequence). The CDR3 is 16 amino acids. Trimming stripped 3 bases from V and 3 bases from J, with 18 bases between.

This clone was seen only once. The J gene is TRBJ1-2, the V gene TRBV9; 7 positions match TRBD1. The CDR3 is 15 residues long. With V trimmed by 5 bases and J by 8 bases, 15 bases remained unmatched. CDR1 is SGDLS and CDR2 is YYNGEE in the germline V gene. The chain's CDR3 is CASSRTPGTELGYTF. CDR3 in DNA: TGTGCCAGCAGTCGCACCCCCGGGACAGAATTGGGCTACACCTTC.

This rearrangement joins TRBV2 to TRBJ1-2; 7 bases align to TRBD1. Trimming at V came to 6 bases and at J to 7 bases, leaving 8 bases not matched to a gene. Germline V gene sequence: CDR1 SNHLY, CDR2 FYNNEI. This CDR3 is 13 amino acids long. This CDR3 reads CASSLNRGGGYTF. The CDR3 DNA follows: TGTGCCAGCAGCCTTAACAGGGGTGGTGGCTACACCTTC.

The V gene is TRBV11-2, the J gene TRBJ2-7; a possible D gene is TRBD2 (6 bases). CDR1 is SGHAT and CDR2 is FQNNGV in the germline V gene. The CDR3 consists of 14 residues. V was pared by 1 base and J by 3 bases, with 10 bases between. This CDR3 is CASSLVGGFYEQYF. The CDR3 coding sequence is TGTGCCAGCAGCTTAGTCGGGGGATTCTACGAGCAGTACTTC.

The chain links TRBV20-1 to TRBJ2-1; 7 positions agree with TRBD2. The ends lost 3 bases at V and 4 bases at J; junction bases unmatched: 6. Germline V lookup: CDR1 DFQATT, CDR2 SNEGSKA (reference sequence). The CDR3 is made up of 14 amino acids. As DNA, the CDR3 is TGCAGTGCTAGTATTGGGACTAATTACAATGAGCAGTTCTTC. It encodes CSASIGTNYNEQFF.

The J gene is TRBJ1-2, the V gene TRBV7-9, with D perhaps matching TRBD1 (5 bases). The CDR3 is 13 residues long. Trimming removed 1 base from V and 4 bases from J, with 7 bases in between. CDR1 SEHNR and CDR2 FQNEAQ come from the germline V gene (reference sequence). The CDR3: CASSLGQIYGYTF. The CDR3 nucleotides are TGTGCCAGCAGCTTAGGACAGATCTATGGCTACACCTTC. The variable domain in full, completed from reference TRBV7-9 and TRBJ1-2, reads DTGVSQNPRHKITKRGQNVTFRCDPISEHNRLYWYRQTLGQGPEFLTYFQNEAQLEKSRLLSDRFSAERPKGSFSTLEIQRTEQGDSAMYLCASSLGQIYGYTFGSGTRLTVV.

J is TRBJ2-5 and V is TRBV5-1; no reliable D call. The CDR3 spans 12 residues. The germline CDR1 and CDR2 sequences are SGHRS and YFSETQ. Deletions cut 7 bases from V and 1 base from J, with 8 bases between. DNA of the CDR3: TGCGCCAGCTCAGAGGTCCAAGAGACCCAGTACTTC. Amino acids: CASSEVQETQYF.

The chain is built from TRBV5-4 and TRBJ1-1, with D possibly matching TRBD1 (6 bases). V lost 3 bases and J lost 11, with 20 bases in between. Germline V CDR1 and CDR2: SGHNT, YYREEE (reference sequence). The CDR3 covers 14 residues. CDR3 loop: CASSSDRGPPLAFF. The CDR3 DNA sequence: TGTGCCAGCAGCTCGGACAGAGGCCCCCCGTTGGCTTTCTTT.